These 2 T cell receptor beta chains were all obtained from the same sample, sequenced in a study of vaccination and CD4 T cells after COVID-19. Cultured CD4+ T-cell DNA underwent Oncomine TCR Beta short-read sequencing. TCRdb re-analysed the PCR reads in MiXCR, keeping a single row per CDR3 protein. The repertoire holds fewer than 20,000 distinct CDR3 sequences, with around 50% as singletons. These receptors have no known antigen. Treatment given: approximately 9-day PBMC culture with coronavirus spike peptide pools or control peptides (ViraFEST assay). The source material was CD4+ T cells from blood, cultured in vitro. These receptors originate from a human donor who had recovered from COVID-19.

The chain joins TRBV14 to TRBJ2-7; D call uncertain. V was trimmed by 3 bases and J by 2 bases, leaving 11 bases between them. This CDR3 spans 14 amino acids. Germline assignment: CDR1 SGHDN and CDR2 FVKESK. The CDR3, as DNA: TGTGCCAGCAGCCACCACATCAGAACCTACGAGCAGTACTTC. Translated: CASSHHIRTYEQYF.

The table lists this clonotype with a few counts. The V call is TRBV7-9, the J call TRBJ1-1; tentative D call: TRBD1 (5 bases). Trimming shortened V by 3 bases and J by 5 bases, and 13 bases separated the two germline ends. The germline V gene encodes CDR1 SEHNR and CDR2 FQNEAQ (reference sequence). The CDR3 extends over 14 amino acids. CDR3 amino acids: CASSFRGARTEAFF. In DNA, the CDR3 is TGTGCCAGCAGCTTTAGAGGGGCTCGGACTGAAGCTTTCTTT.